The T cell receptor (beta chain) under discussion was sequenced for a study of T cells in Graves' hyperthyroidism and ophthalmopathy. Researchers amplified the TCR beta CDR3 regions from RNA transcripts. With the HTBI primer set, the TCR CDR3 went through a first round of RT-PCR. TCRdb fed the multiplex PCR reads into MiXCR, producing one record per CDR3 protein. Found here are 250,000 or so distinct CDR3 sequences, more than 12% of them singletons; the top ten hold approximately 12%. The CDR3 runs to 15 residues. V lost 10 bases, J lost 0 bases, and 13 bases lay in between. Germline V CDR1 and CDR2: ENHRY, SYGVKD. The sample holds many counts of this clonotype.

The chain joins TRBV10-3 to TRBJ2-6; perhaps TRBD1 as D (5 bases). This clonotype was sampled from a middle-aged woman with Graves' hyperthyroidism that later progressed to Graves' ophthalmopathy. The source material was blood. CDR3 region: CARPRQFSGANVLTF. The CDR3 DNA reads TGTGCCAGACCCCGACAGTTCTCTGGGGCCAACGTCCTGACTTTC.